This TCR beta chain was profiled in a study of cytomegalovirus exposure and HLA in healthy donors. This clone was observed once. Its antigen is not known. It was with 60 Vbeta and 13 Jbeta primers that the PCR ran. Authors' methods: In a later analysis, 10 million to 11 million of 75 million to 85 million unique beta chains occurred in at least two donors. Generated by immunoSEQ multiplex PCR, the TCRdb table keeps only in-frame clones and is missing some. Clone size and the V and J calls come from that table; the DNA yielded D and trimming. The top ten hold 1.8% of the sample, which has 220,000 or so clones, 65% to 75% seen once. This CDR3 has 15 amino acids. V lost 5 bases and J lost 1, with 13 bases in between. Germline loops: CDR1 SGHTS, CDR2 YDEGEE. General study results and limits: Among TCR beta chains, those listed as cytomegalovirus-associated numbered about 160. Association with HLA alleles at 0.05 false discovery rate was found for 16,951 TCR beta sequences in a later analysis. It is likely that the observed cluster of highly shared sequence variants was a sequencing artifact.

This chain links TRBV5-8 with TRBJ1-5, with a possible D match to TRBD1 (6 bases). This TCR was recovered from a woman under 40 in good health and CMV-seronegative. The sample was PBMCs. CDR3 protein: CASSSKRGSNQPQHF. In DNA, the CDR3 is TGTGCCAGCAGTTCTAAGAGGGGGAGCAATCAGCCCCAGCATTTT.